The 5 T cell receptor beta chains in this list originate from one sample, sequenced in a study of T-cell reconstitution after alpha-beta-depleted transplantation in children. Unique molecular identifiers tagged the TCRbeta library. One entry per CDR3 protein results from TCRdb running MiXCR on the PCR reads. In the table there are about 58,000 distinct CDR3 sequences, roughly 45% of which are singletons. The sequences come from PBMCs, mostly from graft donor cells, collected 360 days after TCRalphabeta/CD19-depleted stem cell transplant. These receptors originate from a male patient aged 10-17 years who had a stem cell transplant for acute lymphoblastic leukemia, so the T cells may come from the graft donor.

This clonotype appeared a few times. The chain combines TRBV4-2 with TRBJ1-6; perhaps TRBD1 as D (6 bases). This CDR3 has 16 amino acids. Germline loops: CDR1 LGHNA, CDR2 YNFKEQ. The V and J ends lost 1 base and 7 bases respectively, with 14 bases between them. As DNA, the CDR3 is TGTGCCAGCAGCCAAGGGGGGACACCCCGGAATTCACCCCTCCACTTT. As protein: CASSQGGTPRNSPLHF.

The rearrangement joins TRBV28 to TRBJ2-1; the match to TRBD1 covers 9 bases. V shed 3 bases and J 2 bases; nucleotides not matched to a gene: 8. The CDR3 is 17 residues long. CDR1 and CDR2 from the germline V gene are MDHEN and SYDVKM. CDR3 loop: CASSFGTGTGTYNEQFF. The CDR3, as DNA: TGTGCCAGCAGTTTCGGTACCGGGACAGGGACCTACAATGAGCAGTTCTTC.

This clonotype was observed once. The V gene is TRBV12-3 or TRBV12-4, the J gene TRBJ2-2, with 9 bases identical to TRBD1. V gave up 4 bases and J gave up 7 bases; unmatched junction bases: 7. The CDR3 sequence is 15 residues long. Written as DNA, the CDR3 is TGTGCCAGCAGTTCTCACAGGGGGCCCGGCGGGGAGCTGTTTTTT. Protein sequence: CASSSHRGPGGELFF.

The V gene is TRBV9, the J gene TRBJ2-3, with D uncertain. The CDR3 totals 13 residues. Germline lookup yields CDR1 SGDLS and CDR2 YYNGEE. Trimming took off 3 bases at V and 3 bases at J, with 8 bases between the two ends. Here the CDR3 DNA reads TGTGCCAGCAGCGCCTTCCGAACAGATACGCAGTATTTT. Its protein product is CASSAFRTDTQYF.

The chain has TRBV29-1 and TRBJ2-3; 10 bases fit TRBD2. V lost 4 bases, J lost 3 bases, and 13 bases stayed unmatched. The CDR3 runs 17 residues. Germline V gene sequence: CDR1 SQVTM, CDR2 ANQGSEA. The CDR3 DNA follows: TGCAGCGTTGGTCCAGCTAGCGGGAGCCCCGGGACAGATACGCAGTATTTT. This codes for CSVGPASGSPGTDTQYF.